This TCR beta chain was observed in a study of T cells in Graves' hyperthyroidism and ophthalmopathy. Study-level points and caveats: Most clonotypes expanded in the thyroid (above 0.001) were also present in blood.

RNA transcripts provided the source from which TCR beta CDR3 regions were amplified. HTBI primers were used for first-round RT-PCR of the TCR CDR3. TCRdb called the multiplex PCR reads again in MiXCR, with one record for every CDR3 protein. Here the sample spans about 300,000 distinct CDR3 sequences, around 20% being singletons. The V and J ends lost 3 bases and 5 bases respectively, with 7 bases between them. CDR1 and CDR2 from the germline V gene are SGHRS and YFSETQ. This CDR3 spans 12 amino acids. Clinical symptoms, serum thyroxine and TRAb, thyroid ultrasound and orbital computed tomography were used for the diagnoses. Over 9 ml of fresh peripheral blood supplied the PBMCs. This clonotype was recorded many times. Its antigen is unknown.

J is TRBJ2-3 and V is TRBV5-1; tentative D call: TRBD2 (6 bases). Sequences were obtained from blood. The sequence was obtained from a man aged 45-65 years with Graves' ophthalmopathy. The CDR3 DNA follows: TGCGCCAGCAGCTGGAGGGAAGATACGCAGTATTTT. Translated, it gives CASSWREDTQYF.